The 9 T cell receptor beta chains below come from one sample, sequenced in a study of human thymus T cells. The data were produced by immunoSEQ multiplex PCR, yet TCRdb's version contains in-frame clones alone and is incomplete. This sample has more than 70,000 clones, with 90% to 97% found just once. In corrective heart surgery, resections were taken, and these provided the thymus tissue. Sequencing was performed on thymus tissue. The receptors were gathered from a boy in the first two years of life with a congenital heart defect but otherwise immunologically healthy.

The V and J genes are TRBV5-1 and TRBJ2-5; D gene unclear. V shed 7 bases and J shed 2 bases, with 12 bases lying between them. This CDR3 region has 13 residues. Germline V gene sequence: CDR1 SGHRS, CDR2 YFSETQ. Here the CDR3 reads CASRPSLQETQYF. The CDR3 coding sequence is TGCGCCAGCCGACCCTCCCTACAAGAGACCCAGTACTTC.

The J gene is TRBJ2-7, the V gene TRBV5-1, with 8 positions matching TRBD1. The ends lost 3 bases at V and 1 base at J; junction bases unmatched: 18. Germline loops: CDR1 SGHRS, CDR2 YFSETQ. The CDR3 consists of 19 residues. DNA for the CDR3: TGCGCCAGCAGCTCGGTCACACTTTTATCGGACAGGGTATCCTACGAGCAGTACTTC. Its protein product is CASSSVTLLSDRVSYEQYF.

As DNA, the CDR3 is TGTGCCAGCTCACCACAGGACAGTAGCAATCAGCCCCAGCATTTT. This codes for CASSPQDSSNQPQHF. The V gene is TRBV18, the J gene TRBJ1-5, with D tentatively TRBD1 (6 bases). The CDR3 is 15 residues long. V lost 1 base, J lost 0 bases, and 7 bases lay in between. Germline V gene lookup returns CDR1 KGHSH and CDR2 LQKENI. The full variable domain, completed using reference TRBV18 and TRBJ1-5, is NAGVMQNPRHLVRRRGQEARLRCSPMKGHSHVYWYRQLPEEGLKFMVYLQKENIIDESGMPKERFSAEFPKEGPSILRIQQVVRGDSAAYFCASSPQDSSNQPQHFGDGTRLSIL.

The chain is built from TRBV12-2 and TRBJ1-3; the table gives TRBD1 as D, unverified against the DNA. TRBV12-2 is a known pseudogene. The CDR3 has 15 residues. CDR3 nucleotides: TGTGCAAGTCGCTTTTCAAATCAGGGATTAAACACCATATATTTT. Its translation: CASRFSNQGLNTIYF.

The chain joins TRBV7-2 to TRBJ2-6, with 9 bases aligning to TRBD2. The CDR3 length is 20 residues. Germline trimming cut 0 bases from V and 0 bases from J; bases unmatched to any gene: 9. The germline gives CDR1 SGHTA, CDR2 FQGNSA. The CDR3 protein is CASSLAAGGLPRSGANVLTF. The CDR3, as DNA: TGTGCCAGCAGCTTAGCGGCGGGGGGGTTGCCCCGCTCTGGGGCCAACGTCCTGACTTTC.

This rearrangement joins TRBV10-1 to TRBJ1-2; 8 bases are a match to TRBD1. CDR1 is WNHNN, CDR2 SYGVQD, per germline (reference sequence). V shed 8 bases and J 2 bases; nucleotides not matched to a gene: 19. This CDR3 is built from 18 residues. CDR3 residues: CASGSGLLTGAANYGYTF. The DNA of the CDR3 is TGCGCCAGCGGTTCGGGCCTTCTGACAGGGGCCGCGAACTATGGCTACACCTTC.

The chain carries TRBV4-3 and TRBJ1-2; D ambiguous. V was trimmed by 1 base and J by 4 bases, leaving 13 bases between them. The germline gives CDR1 LGHNA, CDR2 YSLEER. The CDR3 is 15 amino acids. The CDR3 reads CASSQGDYESYGYTF. The CDR3 bases are TGCGCCAGCAGCCAAGGAGATTACGAGAGCTATGGCTACACCTTC.

The chain couples TRBV15 to TRBJ2-1; the match to TRBD2 covers 7 bases. V lost 0 bases and J lost 3; bases outside the gene matches: 17. CDR3 length: 20 residues. In germline, CDR1 is LNHNV, CDR2 YYDKDF (reference sequence). CDR3 sequence reads: CATSRDRTSRLAALYNEQFF. CDR3 DNA sequence: TGTGCCACCAGCAGAGATCGCACCTCCCGGCTAGCGGCCCTCTACAATGAGCAGTTCTTC.

This chain uses TRBV28 with TRBJ2-2; D uncertain. The length of the CDR3 is 15 residues. V lost 2 bases to trimming and J lost 7 bases, with 14 bases between them. Germline V gene lookup returns CDR1 MDHEN and CDR2 SYDVKM. The DNA of the CDR3 is TGTGCCAGCAGTTTACGAGACCTACCATACGGGGAGCTGTTTTTT. As protein: CASSLRDLPYGELFF. Full variable domain (missing parts from reference TRBV28 and TRBJ2-2): DVKVTQSSRYLVKRTGEKVFLECVQDMDHENMFWYRQDPGLGLRLIYFSYDVKMKEKGDIPEGYSVSREKKERFSLILESASTNQTSMYLCASSLRDLPYGELFFGEGSRLTVL.